Each of the 17 T cell receptor beta chains below was sequenced from the same sample in a study of OX40 agonist ivuxolimab in advanced cancers. The data were produced by immunoSEQ multiplex PCR, yet TCRdb's version contains in-frame clones alone and is incomplete. The sample has 85,000 to 100,000 clones, 90% to 95% seen once. Sequenced here: CD4+ or CD8+ T cells sorted from blood, sampled in a trial of the OX40 agonist ivuxolimab. The receptors shown here come from an adult with an advanced solid tumor such as melanoma, head and neck, liver or kidney cancer.

J is TRBJ1-3 and V is TRBV7-9; no reliable D call. Germline CDR1 is SEHNR and CDR2 is FQNEAQ (reference sequence). The CDR3 is 15 amino acids. Trimming pared 5 bases from V and 0 bases from J, leaving 11 bases between. The CDR3 DNA reads TGTGCCAGCAGCCCCCCATTCCGCTCTGGAAACACCATATATTTT. Translating gives CASSPPFRSGNTIYF.

V usage is TRBV15 and J usage is TRBJ2-7; the match to TRBD1 covers 8 bases. The CDR3 loop spans 15 amino acids. The ends lost 6 bases at V and 1 base at J; junction bases unmatched: 8. Germline CDR1 and CDR2: LNHNV and YYDKDF (reference sequence). The CDR3 nucleotides are TGTGCCACCAGTCTGGGACAGGCTAATTCCTACGAGCAGTACTTC. Amino acids: CATSLGQANSYEQYF.

The chain carries TRBV2 and TRBJ1-1; D gene uncertain. Trimming removed 4 bases from V and 4 bases from J, with 10 bases in between. This CDR3 has 13 amino acids. Germline-derived CDR1 and CDR2 are SNHLY and FYNNEI. The CDR3 region is CASSGLRGTEAFF. The CDR3 DNA reads TGTGCCAGCAGTGGGCTGCGGGGCACTGAAGCTTTCTTT.

The chain is built from TRBV11-1 and TRBJ2-2, with D uncertain. V was pared by 1 base and J by 7 bases, with 10 bases between. The CDR3 has 14 residues. From germline, CDR1 is SGHAT and CDR2 FQDESV (reference sequence). CDR3 region: CASSLGPAGGELFF. DNA for the CDR3: TGTGCCAGCAGCTTAGGGCCTGCAGGCGGGGAGCTGTTTTTT.

The rearrangement joins TRBV2 to TRBJ1-5; 7 bases are shared with TRBD1. This CDR3 contains 14 residues. The junction had 4 bases not matched to a gene; V was cut back by 5 bases and J by 3 bases. Germline V gene lookup returns CDR1 SNHLY and CDR2 FYNNEI. CDR3 DNA: TGTGCCAGCAGTCCAGACAGGGCCAATCAGCCCCAGCATTTT. This encodes CASSPDRANQPQHF.

The chain combines TRBV20-1 with TRBJ2-5; the D is unclear. There are 11 residues in the CDR3. Between the trimmed V and J ends, which lost 5 bases and 3 bases, there was a span of 7 bases. Germline V gives CDR1 DFQATT, CDR2 SNEGSKA (reference sequence). CDR3 amino acids: CSAHRKETQYF. DNA of the CDR3: TGCAGTGCTCACCGCAAAGAGACCCAGTACTTC.

The chain employs TRBV6-4 and TRBJ2-2; D gene unclear. There are 15 residues in the CDR3. V was clipped by 4 bases and J by 4 bases, with 13 bases between them. The germline CDR1 and CDR2 sequences are MRHNA and SNTAGT. The CDR3 loop reads CASSVTSTTTGELFF. The CDR3 DNA reads TGTGCCAGCAGTGTAACGAGTACGACCACCGGGGAGCTGTTTTTT.

The chain joins TRBV18 to TRBJ2-6; D gene ambiguous. Germline CDR1 is KGHSH and CDR2 is LQKENI. Trimming took off 5 bases at V and 1 base at J, with 12 bases between the two ends. CDR3 size: 16 residues. The CDR3 region is CASSVRLESGANVLTF. CDR3 sequence (DNA): TGTGCCAGCTCAGTGCGGTTGGAGTCTGGGGCCAACGTCCTGACTTTC.

This sequence joins TRBV7-2 and TRBJ1-1; D remains unclear. The CDR3 has 14 amino acids. The V end lost 4 bases, the J end lost 7 bases, and 16 bases lay between the germline ends. CDR1 is SGHTA and CDR2 is FQGNSA in the germline V gene. This CDR3 is CASSSNSGPLEAFF. The DNA for the CDR3 is TGTGCCAGCAGCTCTAACTCTGGGCCTCTTGAAGCTTTCTTT.

The DNA for the CDR3 is TGCGCCAGCAGCCTGGGACTAGCGCAAAGCTCCTACAATGAGCAGTTCTTC. Translated: CASSLGLAQSSYNEQFF. This rearrangement joins TRBV5-1 to TRBJ2-1, with 10 bases fitting TRBD2. In germline, CDR1 is SGHRS, CDR2 YFSETQ. The V segment lost 4 bases and the J segment 0 bases; nucleotides outside the gene matches: 7. The CDR3 spans 17 residues.

This chain connects TRBV9 to TRBJ2-3; 15 positions match TRBD2. The CDR3 contains 16 residues. J lost 6 bases, V lost 4 bases, and 6 bases had no gene match. Germline assignment: CDR1 SGDLS and CDR2 YYNGEE. CDR3: CASSLGLAGGRDTQYF. DNA for the CDR3: TGTGCCAGCAGCCTCGGACTAGCGGGAGGGAGGGATACGCAGTATTTT.

The gene calls are TRBV7-9 and TRBJ2-4; possible D gene TRBD2, 5 bases. Germline V gene lookup returns CDR1 SEHNR and CDR2 FQNEAQ (reference sequence). V dropped 5 bases and J dropped 8 bases, with 22 bases sitting between them. There are 16 residues in the CDR3. CDR3: CASSPQVPMRVDIQYF. The CDR3 nucleotides are TGTGCCAGCAGCCCCCAGGTCCCGATGCGGGTTGACATTCAGTACTTC.

This chain links TRBV6-5 with TRBJ2-5; D gene unclear. The germline V and J ends were trimmed by 0 bases and 5 bases, with 10 bases remaining between them. Germline CDR1 is MNHEY and CDR2 is SVGAGI. This CDR3 spans 14 amino acids. The chain's CDR3 is CASSYSAVWETQYF. DNA of the CDR3: TGTGCCAGCAGTTACTCGGCAGTATGGGAGACCCAGTACTTC.

The rearrangement uses TRBV2 and TRBJ2-1; D is unresolved. V dropped 8 bases and J dropped 4 bases, with 3 bases sitting between them. Looked up from germline, CDR1 is SNHLY and CDR2 is FYNNEI. The CDR3 has 10 residues. CDR3 nucleotide sequence: TGTGCCAGCGGATACAATGAGCAGTTCTTC. Translation gives CASGYNEQFF.

The chain uses TRBV9 and TRBJ2-1; D is possibly TRBD1 or TRBD2 (5 bases each). Germline loops: CDR1 SGDLS, CDR2 YYNGEE. V lost 1 base, J lost 2 bases, and 16 bases lay in between. The CDR3 length is 17 residues. CDR3 coding DNA: TGTGCCAGCAGCGTAACTCTCCGGGACGACCCCTACAATGAGCAGTTCTTC. Its protein product is CASSVTLRDDPYNEQFF.

The genes are TRBV28 and TRBJ2-7; 12 nucleotides match TRBD2. V was clipped by 10 bases and J by 3 bases; unmatched bases: 16. Germline V CDR1 and CDR2: MDHEN, SYDVKM. The CDR3 covers 17 residues. This chain's CDR3 is CATSPTPGLAGLYEQYF. In DNA form, the CDR3 reads TGTGCCACCAGCCCTACGCCGGGACTAGCGGGCCTCTACGAGCAGTACTTC.

The CDR3 loop reads CASSYIGGSGYEQYF. CDR3 sequence (DNA): TGTGCCAGCAGTTACATAGGGGGGAGTGGCTACGAGCAGTACTTC. The rearrangement uses TRBV6-6 and TRBJ2-7; D possibly uses TRBD1 or TRBD2 (6 bases each). The CDR3 has 15 amino acids. V lost 2 bases and J 3 bases, leaving 14 bases between the germline ends. In germline, CDR1 is MNHNY, CDR2 SVGAGI (reference sequence).